This T cell receptor (beta chain) is drawn from a study of response to subunit inactivated influenza vaccine. TCRdb processed the RT-PCR reads anew with MiXCR; each CDR3 protein has one entry. The sample holds hundreds of thousands of distinct CDR3 sequences, about 25% seen once. A remark on this clonotype: Antigen specificity is unknown.

Overall study findings and caveats: Few new T cells, the authors suggested, are recruited by each seasonal influenza vaccination.

Germline V gene lookup returns CDR1 SGDLS and CDR2 YYNGEE. After removal of 0 bases from V and 4 bases from J, the junction contained 0 bases not matched to a gene. The CDR3 is 15 residues long. This receptor was taken from a man aged 45 to 65 who received an inactivated influenza vaccine. The chain has TRBV9 and TRBJ2-2; 10 nucleotides align to TRBD1. Sample: CD4+ T cells sorted from PBMCs, taken roughly 5 days after vaccination. The CDR3 coding sequence is TGTGCCAGCAGCGTAGGGGACAGGGGCACCGGGGAGCTGTTTTTT. Protein product: CASSVGDRGTGELFF.